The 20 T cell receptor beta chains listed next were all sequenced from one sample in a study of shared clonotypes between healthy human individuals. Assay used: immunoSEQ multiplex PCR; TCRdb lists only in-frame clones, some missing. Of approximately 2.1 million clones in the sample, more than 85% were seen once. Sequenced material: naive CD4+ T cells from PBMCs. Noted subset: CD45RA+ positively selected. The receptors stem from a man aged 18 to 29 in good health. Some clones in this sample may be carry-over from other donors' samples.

The CDR3 bases are TGTGCCAGCTCACCGGCGAAGGGGGGGAGCTCTGGGGCCAACGTCCTGACTTTC. It is translated as CASSPAKGGSSGANVLTF. V usage is TRBV18 and J usage is TRBJ2-6; D might be TRBD2 (7 bases). The V gene's germline CDR1 is KGHSH and CDR2 LQKENI. V lost 3 bases, J lost 0 bases, and 15 bases lay in between. The CDR3 consists of 18 residues.

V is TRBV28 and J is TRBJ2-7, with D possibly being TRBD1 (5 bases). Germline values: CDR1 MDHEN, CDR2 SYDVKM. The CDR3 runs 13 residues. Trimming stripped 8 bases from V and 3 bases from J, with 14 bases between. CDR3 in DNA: TGTGCCAGCCTAAAGGGGCAGTTCTACGAGCAGTACTTC. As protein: CASLKGQFYEQYF.

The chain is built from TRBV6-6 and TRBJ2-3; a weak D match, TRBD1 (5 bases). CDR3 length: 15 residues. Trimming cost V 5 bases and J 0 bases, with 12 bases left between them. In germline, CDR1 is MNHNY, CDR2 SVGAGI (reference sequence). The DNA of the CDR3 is TGTGCCAGCAGTCGCACTCAGGGCAGCACAGATACGCAGTATTTT. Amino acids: CASSRTQGSTDTQYF.

CDR3: CASRRQRLGSYEQYF. The CDR3 nucleotides read TGTGCCAGCAGACGACAGAGGTTGGGCTCCTACGAGCAGTACTTC. The V gene is TRBV6-5, the J gene TRBJ2-7, with a weak D call TRBD1 (5 bases). Trimming stripped 6 bases from V and 0 bases from J, with 15 bases between. The germline V gene has CDR1 MNHEY and CDR2 SVGAGI. CDR3 size: 15 residues.

The CDR3 loop is CASTRGGPNTGELFF. CDR3 nucleotide sequence: TGTGCCAGCACCCGGGGGGGTCCGAACACCGGGGAGCTGTTTTTT. V gene TRBV2 combines with J gene TRBJ2-2, with 8 nucleotides matching TRBD2. The CDR3 consists of 15 residues. Germline CDR1 is SNHLY and CDR2 is FYNNEI. With V trimmed by 7 bases and J by 0 bases, 4 bases remained unmatched.

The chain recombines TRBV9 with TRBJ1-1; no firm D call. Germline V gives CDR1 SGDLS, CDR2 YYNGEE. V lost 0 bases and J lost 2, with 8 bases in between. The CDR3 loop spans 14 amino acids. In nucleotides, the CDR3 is TGTGCCAGCAGCGTAGTCGTCGGTAACACTGAAGCTTTCTTT. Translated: CASSVVVGNTEAFF.

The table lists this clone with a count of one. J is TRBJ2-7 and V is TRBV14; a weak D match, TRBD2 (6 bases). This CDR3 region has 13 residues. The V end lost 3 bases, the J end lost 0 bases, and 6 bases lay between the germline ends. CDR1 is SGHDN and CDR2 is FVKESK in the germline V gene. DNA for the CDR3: TGTGCCAGCAGCCACGGGAGCTCCTACGAGCAGTACTTC. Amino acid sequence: CASSHGSSYEQYF.

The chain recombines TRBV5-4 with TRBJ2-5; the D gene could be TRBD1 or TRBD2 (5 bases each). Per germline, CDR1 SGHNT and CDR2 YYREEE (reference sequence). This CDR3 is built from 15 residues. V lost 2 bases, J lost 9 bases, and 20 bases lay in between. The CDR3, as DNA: TGTGCCAGCAGCTTCCGGACTCCGCAAGAAGGGGCCCAGTACTTC. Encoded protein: CASSFRTPQEGAQYF.

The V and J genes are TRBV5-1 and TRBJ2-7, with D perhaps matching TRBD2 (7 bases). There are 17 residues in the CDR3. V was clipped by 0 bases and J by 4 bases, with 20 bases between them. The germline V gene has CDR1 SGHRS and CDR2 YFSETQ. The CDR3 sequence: CASSLASGRGSPYEQYF. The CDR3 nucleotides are TGCGCCAGCAGCTTGGCAAGTGGGAGGGGGTCCCCGTACGAGCAGTACTTC.

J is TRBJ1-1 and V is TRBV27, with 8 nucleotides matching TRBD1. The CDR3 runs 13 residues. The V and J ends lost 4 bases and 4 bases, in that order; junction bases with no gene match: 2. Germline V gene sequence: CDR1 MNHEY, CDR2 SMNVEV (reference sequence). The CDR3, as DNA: TGTGCCAGCAGTTCAGGGACAGGCACTGAAGCTTTCTTT. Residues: CASSSGTGTEAFF.

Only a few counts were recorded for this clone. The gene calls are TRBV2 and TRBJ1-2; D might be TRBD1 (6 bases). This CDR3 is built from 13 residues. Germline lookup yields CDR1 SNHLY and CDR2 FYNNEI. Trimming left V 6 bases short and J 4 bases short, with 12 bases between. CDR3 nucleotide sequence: TGTGCCAGCAGCCCGCGGGGGGCCTATGGCTACACCTTC. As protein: CASSPRGAYGYTF.

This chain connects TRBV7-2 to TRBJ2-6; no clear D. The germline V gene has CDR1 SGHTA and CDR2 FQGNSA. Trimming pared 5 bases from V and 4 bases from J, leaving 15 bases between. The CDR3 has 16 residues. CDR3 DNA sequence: TGTGCCAGCAGCCCCGTTCTCCGCTCGGGGGCCAACGTCCTGACTTTC. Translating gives CASSPVLRSGANVLTF.

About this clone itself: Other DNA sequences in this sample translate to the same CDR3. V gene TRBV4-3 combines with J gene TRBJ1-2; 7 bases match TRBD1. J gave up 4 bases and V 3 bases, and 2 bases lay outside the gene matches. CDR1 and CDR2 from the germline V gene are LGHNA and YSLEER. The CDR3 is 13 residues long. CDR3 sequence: CASSQDRTYGYTF. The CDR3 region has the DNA TGCGCCAGCAGCCAGGACAGGACCTATGGCTACACCTTC.

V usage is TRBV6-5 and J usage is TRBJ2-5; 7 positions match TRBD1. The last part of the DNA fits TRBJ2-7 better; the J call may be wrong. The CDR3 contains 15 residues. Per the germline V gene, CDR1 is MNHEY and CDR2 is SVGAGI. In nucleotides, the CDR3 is TGTGCCAGCAACCCAGGGGGAGCGGTCTCCTACGAGCAGTACTTC. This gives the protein CASNPGGAVSYEQYF.

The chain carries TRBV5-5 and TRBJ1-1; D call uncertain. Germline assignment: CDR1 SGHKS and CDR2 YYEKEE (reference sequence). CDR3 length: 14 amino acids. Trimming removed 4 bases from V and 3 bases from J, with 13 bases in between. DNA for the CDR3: TGTGCCAGCAGCCCGTCGCCCGCGCACACTGAAGCTTTCTTT. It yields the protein CASSPSPAHTEAFF.

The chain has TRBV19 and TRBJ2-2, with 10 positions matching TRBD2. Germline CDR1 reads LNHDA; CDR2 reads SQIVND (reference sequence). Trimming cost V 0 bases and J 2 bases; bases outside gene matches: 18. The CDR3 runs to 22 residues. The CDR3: CASSIDHRFSRLAGPNTGELFF. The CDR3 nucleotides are TGTGCCAGTAGTATAGATCATCGGTTTTCGAGACTAGCGGGCCCAAACACCGGGGAGCTGTTTTTT. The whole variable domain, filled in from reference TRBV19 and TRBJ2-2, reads DGGITQSPKYLFRKEGQNVTLSCEQNLNHDAMYWYRQDPGQGLRLIYYSQIVNDFQKGDIAEGYSVSREKKESFPLTVTSAQKNPTAFYLCASSIDHRFSRLAGPNTGELFFGEGSRLTVL.

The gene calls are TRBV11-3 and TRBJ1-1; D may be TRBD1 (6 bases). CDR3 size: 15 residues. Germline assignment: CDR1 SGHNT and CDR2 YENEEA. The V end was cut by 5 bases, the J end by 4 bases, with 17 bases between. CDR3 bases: TGTGCCAGCAGCCGAGGGGGAATGGCCCCCACTGAAGCTTTCTTT. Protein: CASSRGGMAPTEAFF.

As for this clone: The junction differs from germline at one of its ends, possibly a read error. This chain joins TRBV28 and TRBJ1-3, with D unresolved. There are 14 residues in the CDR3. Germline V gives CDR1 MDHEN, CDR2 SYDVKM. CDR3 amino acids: CASASEATGNTIYF. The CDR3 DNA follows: TGTGCCAGCGCCTCTGAGGCAACTGGGAACACCATATATTTT.

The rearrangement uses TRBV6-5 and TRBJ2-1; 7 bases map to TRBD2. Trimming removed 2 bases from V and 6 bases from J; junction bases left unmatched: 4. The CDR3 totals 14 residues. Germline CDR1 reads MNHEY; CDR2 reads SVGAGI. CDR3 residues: CASSYGRGTNEQFF. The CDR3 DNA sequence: TGTGCCAGCAGTTACGGGCGGGGGACCAATGAGCAGTTCTTC.

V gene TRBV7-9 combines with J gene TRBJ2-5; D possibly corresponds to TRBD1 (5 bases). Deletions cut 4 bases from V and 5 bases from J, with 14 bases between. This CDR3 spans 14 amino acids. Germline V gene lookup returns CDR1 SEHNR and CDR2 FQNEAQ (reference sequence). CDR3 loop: CASSSSRVGETQYF. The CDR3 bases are TGTGCCAGCAGCTCAAGCAGGGTGGGGGAGACCCAGTACTTC. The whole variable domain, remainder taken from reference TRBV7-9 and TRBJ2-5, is DTGVSQNPRHKITKRGQNVTFRCDPISEHNRLYWYRQTLGQGPEFLTYFQNEAQLEKSRLLSDRFSAERPKGSFSTLEIQRTEQGDSAMYLCASSSSRVGETQYFGPGTRLLVL.